This TCR beta chain originates from a study of T cell changes during pregnancy in multiple sclerosis. V shed 4 bases, J shed 7 bases, and the junction held 15 bases outside the gene matches. The CDR3 is 17 amino acids. The germline gives CDR1 MGHRA, CDR2 YSYEKL. Measured with immunoSEQ multiplex PCR; TCRdb has only the in-frame clones, and not every one. The repertoire holds around 72,000 clones, with 90% to 95% as singletons. Material: peripheral blood, obtained in the second trimester of pregnancy. The clonotype was recovered from a female donor in good health, enrolled as a control in a pregnancy study. This sequence joins TRBV4-1 and TRBJ2-1; 8 bases are shared with TRBD2. The CDR3 sequence is CASSRSKTGGSRNEQFF. The CDR3 DNA reads as TGCGCCAGCAGCCGCTCAAAAACGGGGGGGTCTCGGAATGAGCAGTTCTTC.